These T cell receptor beta chains were read from a single sample in a study of persistence of HIV-infected CD4 T cells. These receptors' antigens are unknown. The data were produced by immunoSEQ multiplex PCR, yet TCRdb's version contains in-frame clones alone and is incomplete. The table shows about 45,000 clones, with 70% to 90% occurring only once. The sequencing used CD4+ T cells sorted from PBMCs after approximately 18-hour stimulation, collected from a patient who received antiretroviral therapy. These receptors were obtained from an adult woman with HIV who was CMV-seropositive. CDR3s include the opening cysteine and the closing phenylalanine or tryptophan. Fields, in order: J gene, V gene, clone size, D gene, CDR3 length, CDR3 DNA, CDR3 protein. D genes are given only for firm matches. Some rows have no size entry. The others give once, few or many, or a class for an expanded clone.

TRBJ2-3,TRBV5-1,.,TRBD2,16,TGCGCCAGCAGCTTGGTAGCGGGAGTGTCCCGAGATACGCAGTATTTT,CASSLVAGVSRDTQYF
TRBJ1-6,TRBV4-1,few,.,15,TGCGCCAGCAGCCAATCGAGGGCAGCTAATTCACCCCTCCACTTT,CASSQSRAANSPLHF
TRBJ1-1,TRBV12-3/TRBV12-4,.,TRBD1,13,TGTGCCAGCAGGACGACAGGGAACGATGAAGCTTTCTTT,CASRTTGNDEAFF
TRBJ2-7,TRBV11-3,.,TRBD1,13,TGTGCCAGCAGCTCACGACAGGGCTACGAGCAGTACTTC,CASSSRQGYEQYF
TRBJ1-2,TRBV10-3,.,.,13,TGTGCCATCAGTGAGGTCAAGCATTATGGCTACACCTTC,CAISEVKHYGYTF
TRBJ2-7,TRBV6-2/TRBV6-3,.,.,15,TGTGCCAGCAGTATGACTAAGAAAAGCTCCTACGAGCAGTACTTC,CASSMTKKSSYEQYF
TRBJ2-7,TRBV10-3,.,TRBD2,14,TGTGCCATCAGACCGACTAGCGGGAGCCCACGGCAGTACTTC,CAIRPTSGSPRQYF
TRBJ1-5,TRBV5-1,.,.,14,TGCGCCAGCAGCTTGGGGGAGGGCAATCAGCCCCAGCATTTT,CASSLGEGNQPQHF
TRBJ1-2,TRBV30,.,.,11,TGTGCCTGGGGGTACGGGTATGGCTACACCTTC,CAWGYGYGYTF
TRBJ1-5,TRBV30,.,.,13,TGTGCCTGGAGTGGGGGGATAGATCAGCCCCAGCATTTT,CAWSGGIDQPQHF
TRBJ2-7,TRBV2,few,.,15,TGTGCCAGCACCCCCGATATGGGCAGGGCCCGCGAGCAGTACTTC,CASTPDMGRAREQYF
TRBJ1-3,TRBV18,few,.,16,TGTGCCAGCTCACCAACGCAAATCGACTCTGGAAACACCATATATTTT,CASSPTQIDSGNTIYF
TRBJ1-2,TRBV29-1,.,TRBD1,15,TGCAGCGTTGCGATCCGGGACAGCGTATACTATGGCTACACCTTC,CSVAIRDSVYYGYTF
TRBJ2-3,TRBV5-1,.,.,15,TGCGCCAGCAGCTCGCAAGGGCGACGCACAGATACGCAGTATTTT,CASSSQGRRTDTQYF
TRBJ1-5,TRBV6-5,.,.,15,TGTGCCAGCAGTTACTCGGGGAGTCAAGGTCAGCCCCAGCATTTT,CASSYSGSQGQPQHF
TRBJ1-2,TRBV11-1,.,.,13,TGTGCCAGCAGCTTAAGAGGGAACTATGGCTACACCTTC,CASSLRGNYGYTF
TRBJ2-3,TRBV18,.,.,12,TGTGCCAGCTCCCGCACTACAGATACGCAGTATTTT,CASSRTTDTQYF
TRBJ2-7,TRBV16,.,TRBD1,14,TGTGCCAGCAGCCCCCGGACAGGGGGTTACGAGCAGTACTTC,CASSPRTGGYEQYF
TRBJ2-5,TRBV3-1/TRBV3-2,few,TRBD2,18,TGTGCCAGCAAGGACCCGGTACTAGCGGGGGGCCCAGGGGAGACCCAGTACTTC,CASKDPVLAGGPGETQYF
TRBJ1-5,TRBV18,.,.,15,TGTGCCAGCTCACCAGGCAGGGCCGGCAATCAGCCCCAGCATTTT,CASSPGRAGNQPQHF
TRBJ1-5,TRBV3-1/TRBV3-2,.,.,14,TGTGCCAGCAGCCAAGAGGGGGCCAATCAGCCCCAGCATTTT,CASSQEGANQPQHF
TRBJ1-1,TRBV7-9,few,.,13,TGTGCCAGCAGCCCAGGGACAAAAACTGAAGCTTTCTTT,CASSPGTKTEAFF
TRBJ1-1,TRBV14,once,TRBD1,15,TGTGCCAGCAGCCGGGACAGACTTTTGAACACTGAAGCTTTCTTT,CASSRDRLLNTEAFF
TRBJ2-6,TRBV4-1,.,.,17,TGCGCCAGCAGCCAAGATCTTCGGGGCTCTGGGGCCAACGTCCTGACTTTC,CASSQDLRGSGANVLTF
TRBJ1-2,TRBV2,.,.,14,TGTGCCAGCAGTGCGTCTGGGAAAAACTATGGCTACACCTTC,CASSASGKNYGYTF
TRBJ1-1,TRBV25-1,.,.,14,TGTGCCAGCAGTGAATTGGGGGGCGCCGCTGAAGCTTTCTTT,CASSELGGAAEAFF
TRBJ1-5,TRBV9,.,.,13,TGTGCCAGCAGCGTACGGGGAAATGAGCCCCAGCATTTT,CASSVRGNEPQHF
TRBJ2-5,TRBV7-3,.,.,13,TGTGCCAGCAGCCAATCCTACCAAGAGACCCAGTACTTC,CASSQSYQETQYF
TRBJ2-7,TRBV6-5,.,.,13,TGTGCCAGCAAGCAACGAAGCTCCTACGAGCAGTACTTC,CASKQRSSYEQYF